Shown below are 2 T cell receptor beta chains from a single sample sequenced in a study of vaccination effects on CD4 cells after COVID-19. Before any sequencing was done, the ViraFEST assay used viral peptide pools to expand antigen-specific CD4+ T cells. After less than 11 days in culture, the CD4+ T cells were isolated. All participants had two doses of either the BNT162b2 or mRNA-1273 vaccine. Here immunoSEQ multiplex PCR was the method, and the copy in TCRdb shows in-frame clones only, minus some. Among over 14,000 clones listed, around 70% were seen once. These TCRs are of unknown antigen specificity. The material was CD4+ T cells from PBMCs cultured with SARS-CoV-2 spike peptides, obtained after COVID-19 vaccination. The receptors stem from a human donor who received a COVID-19 vaccine.

The V call is TRBV3-1 (or the pseudogene TRBV3-2), the J call TRBJ1-4; D call uncertain. This CDR3 comprises 13 residues. V dropped 3 bases and J dropped 8 bases, with 10 bases sitting between them. Germline values: CDR1 LGHDT, CDR2 YNNKEL (reference sequence). The CDR3 loop is CASSQGPWEKLFF. The CDR3 coding sequence is TGTGCCAGCAGCCAGGGCCCCTGGGAAAAACTGTTTTTT.

This clone was seen once. The rearrangement uses TRBV13 and TRBJ1-1, with TRBD1 matching 7 bases. The V gene end was trimmed by 3 bases and the J gene end by 0 bases; junction bases not matched to a gene: 13. Germline V gene sequence: CDR1 PRHDT, CDR2 FYEKMQ (reference sequence). This CDR3 comprises 18 residues. CDR3 protein: CASSFSPGQFFLNTEAFF. Here the CDR3 DNA reads TGTGCCAGCAGCTTTTCTCCGGGACAGTTCTTCTTGAACACTGAAGCTTTCTTT.